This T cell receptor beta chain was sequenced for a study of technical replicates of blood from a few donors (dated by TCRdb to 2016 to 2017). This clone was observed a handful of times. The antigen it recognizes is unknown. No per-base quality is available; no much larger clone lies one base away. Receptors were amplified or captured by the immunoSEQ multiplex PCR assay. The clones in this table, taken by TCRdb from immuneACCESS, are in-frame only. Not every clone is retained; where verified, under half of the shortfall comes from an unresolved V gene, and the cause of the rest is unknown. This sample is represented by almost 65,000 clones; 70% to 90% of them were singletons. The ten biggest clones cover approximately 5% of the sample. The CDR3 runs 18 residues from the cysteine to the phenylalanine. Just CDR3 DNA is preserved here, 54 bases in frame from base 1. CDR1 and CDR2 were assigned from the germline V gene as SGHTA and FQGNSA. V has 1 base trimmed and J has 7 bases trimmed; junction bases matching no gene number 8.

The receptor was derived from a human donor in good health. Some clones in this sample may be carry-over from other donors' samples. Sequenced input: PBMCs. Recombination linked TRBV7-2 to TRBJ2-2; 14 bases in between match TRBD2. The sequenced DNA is TGTGCCAGCAGCTTAGGGACTAGCGGGAGGAGGCTCGGCGGGGAGCTGTTTTTT. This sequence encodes CASSLGTSGRRLGGELFF.